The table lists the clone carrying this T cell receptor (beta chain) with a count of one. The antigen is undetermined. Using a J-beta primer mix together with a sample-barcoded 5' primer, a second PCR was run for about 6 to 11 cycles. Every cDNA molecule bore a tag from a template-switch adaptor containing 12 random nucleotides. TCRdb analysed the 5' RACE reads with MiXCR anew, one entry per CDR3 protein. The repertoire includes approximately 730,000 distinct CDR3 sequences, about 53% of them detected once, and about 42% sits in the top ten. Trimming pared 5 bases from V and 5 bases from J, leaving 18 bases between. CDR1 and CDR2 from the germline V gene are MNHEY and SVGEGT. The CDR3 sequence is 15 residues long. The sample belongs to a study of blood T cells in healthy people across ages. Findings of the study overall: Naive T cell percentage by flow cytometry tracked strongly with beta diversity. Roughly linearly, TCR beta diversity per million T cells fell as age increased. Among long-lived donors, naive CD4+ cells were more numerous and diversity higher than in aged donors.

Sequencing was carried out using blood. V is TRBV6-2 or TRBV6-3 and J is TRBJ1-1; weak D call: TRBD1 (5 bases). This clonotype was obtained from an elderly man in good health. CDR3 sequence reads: CASSERAGVSTEAFF. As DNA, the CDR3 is TGTGCCAGCAGTGAGCGGGCGGGGGTTTCAACTGAAGCTTTCTTT.